The clone carrying this T cell receptor (beta chain) was found once. The germline V gene encodes CDR1 MDHEN and CDR2 SYDVKM. The ends were cut back, 7 bases at V and 0 bases at J, with 18 bases in the middle. CDR3 length: 16 residues. The table came from immunoSEQ multiplex PCR; TCRdb's copy has only in-frame clones and leaves some out. The table lists some 90,000 clones, 82% of them singletons. These data come from a study of blood T cell repertoires in COVID-19. This TCR derives from a man in his sixties or seventies with active or convalescent COVID-19. Sample: peripheral blood. The chain recombines TRBV28 with TRBJ1-2; possible D gene TRBD1, 5 bases. CDR3 in DNA: TGTGCCAGCAACTCCGGAGGGACGGACACTAACTATGGCTACACCTTC. Protein product: CASNSGGTDTNYGYTF.